Listed below are T cell receptor beta chains from one sample, sequenced in a study of blood T cell repertoires in COVID-19. Profiled with immunoSEQ multiplex PCR; TCRdb holds only in-frame clones, not every one. The sample yields about 240,000 clones, around 85% seen once. Sequencing input: peripheral blood. The receptors stem from a man aged 60 to 69 with acute or convalescent COVID-19. Each CDR3 is given with its conserved first and last residue.

j_call | v_call | cdr3_aa
TRBJ1-4 | TRBV9 | CASSASGGGVLNEKLFF
TRBJ1-2 | TRBV18 | CASSPEQGPSYGYTF
TRBJ1-3 | TRBV5-4 | CASSFQRQAAGNTIYF
TRBJ1-3 | TRBV11-2 | CASSLDVLGNTIYF
TRBJ2-2 | TRBV5-1 | CASSLVQGYTGELFF
TRBJ1-2 | TRBV5-1 | CASSLGQTLGYTF
TRBJ1-3 | TRBV6-2/TRBV6-3 | CASSTGDSGNTIYF
TRBJ2-3 | TRBV25-1 | CASSTGLALSTDTQYF
TRBJ2-5 | TRBV11-3 | CASSGGIERAPQETQYF
TRBJ1-2 | TRBV7-8 | CASSSTGAGYGYTF
TRBJ2-7 | TRBV6-2/TRBV6-3 | CASSLRTGSYEQYF
TRBJ1-5 | TRBV5-8 | CASSSDRGWDQPQHF
TRBJ1-1 | TRBV23-1 | CASSRVNTEAFF
TRBJ1-2 | TRBV5-5 | CASSLAAGQGGYTF
TRBJ1-1 | TRBV29-1 | CSVVGGIGAAEAFF
TRBJ2-7 | TRBV7-2 | CASSFQGLSYEQYF
TRBJ1-3 | TRBV13 | CASSSAEENSGNTIYF
TRBJ2-1 | TRBV12-3/TRBV12-4 | CASSSWQGNEQFF
TRBJ2-7 | TRBV24-1 | CATSDSKTGGPSYEQYF
TRBJ2-5 | TRBV9 | CASSVGTSGRALSETQYF
TRBJ1-2 | TRBV27 | CASSAQANYGYTF
TRBJ1-1 | TRBV27 | CASSLWGDGANTEAFF
TRBJ2-5 | TRBV7-9 | CASSLLLAGGAETQYF
TRBJ1-1 | TRBV28 | CASSLPLTGGGTEAFF
TRBJ2-6 | TRBV19 | CASRGSSGANVLTF
TRBJ2-2 | TRBV10-3 | CATSSTGGTGELFF
TRBJ1-1 | TRBV11-1 | CASRYWTGGTEAFF
TRBJ2-3 | TRBV5-1 | CASSLSDRVTDTQYF
TRBJ2-7 | TRBV18 | CASSPRADNSYEQYF
TRBJ2-3 | TRBV24-1 | CATSDPGARGGPTSTDTQYF
TRBJ1-6 | TRBV1 | CTSSQRGDNSPLHF
TRBJ1-6 | TRBV13 | CASSFQGAWSSPLHF
TRBJ1-2 | TRBV6-6 | CASSFSGGYGYTF
TRBJ2-1 | TRBV30 | CASSGAKNEQFF
TRBJ2-6 | TRBV7-9 | CASRVGLQGASGANVLTF
TRBJ2-5 | TRBV4-3 | CASSLGTVGMETQYF
TRBJ1-4 | TRBV5-1 | CASSLAVAPSTTNEKLFF
TRBJ1-1 | TRBV12-3/TRBV12-4 | CASSYRENTEAFF
TRBJ2-4 | TRBV4-2 | CASSGASGSSQNIQYF
TRBJ2-1 | TRBV7-2 | CASSSRLAGAYNEQFF
TRBJ1-4 | TRBV9 | CASSAPLGEGNEKLFF
TRBJ2-7 | TRBV6-5 | CASRSPMPGYEQYF
TRBJ1-1 | TRBV28 | CASSLWGGDTEAFF
TRBJ1-1 | TRBV9 | CASSGRDSNTEAFF
TRBJ2-7 | TRBV28 | CASSLQGYEQYF
TRBJ2-5 | TRBV3-1/TRBV3-2 | CASSQVLAGQETQYF
TRBJ2-1 | TRBV6-2/TRBV6-3 | CASSSGTGVGNEQFF
TRBJ2-5 | TRBV7-7 | CASSFDGETQYF
TRBJ2-2 | TRBV4-3 | CASSQDPHAGTGELFF